This is a list of T cell receptor beta chains from one sample in a study of blood T cell repertoires in COVID-19. Sequencing was performed with immunoSEQ multiplex PCR; in TCRdb, only in-frame clones are kept and a portion is missing. The profile covers 91,000 or so clones, with approximately 82% appearing a single time and 6% to 7.5% taken by the ten largest. Input material: peripheral blood. The receptors were sampled from a man in his forties or fifties with active or convalescent COVID-19. The CDR3 runs from the conserved cysteine through the conserved F or W. A D gene is named only where the DNA matches it firmly. Size is omitted from some rows. Given values are once, few, many or a class for expanded clones.

>TRBJ1-5|TRBV28|.|.
TGTGCTCCGCAGTCCTTTAGCAATCAGCCCCAGCATTTT
CAPQSFSNQPQHF
>TRBJ2-3|TRBV11-2|once|.
TGTGCCAGCAGCTTAGATTGGGGTAGCGCAGATACGCAGTATTTT
CASSLDWGSADTQYF
>TRBJ2-7|TRBV6-5|.|TRBD1
TGTGCCAGCATCCGACGACAGGGGGGGTACGAGCAGTACTTC
CASIRRQGGYEQYF
>TRBJ2-1|TRBV10-3|.|.
TGTGCCATCAGTGAGTCGATACGAGGCGCGGGGGCCGACAATGAGCAGTTCTTC
CAISESIRGAGADNEQFF
>TRBJ1-5|TRBV4-3|.|TRBD1
TGCGCCAGCAGCCTTGGGACAGGGAGACAGCCCCAGCATTTT
CASSLGTGRQPQHF
>TRBJ2-5|TRBV6-4|once|.
TGTGCCAGCAGTGAATCAGGGGCAGGAACCCAGTACTTC
CASSESGAGTQYF
>TRBJ1-4|TRBV2|once|.
TGTGCCAGCAGGGAGGCTTTATGGGATGAAAAACTGTTTTTT
CASREALWDEKLFF
>TRBJ2-5|TRBV7-8|.|.
TGTGCCAGCAGCATCCAACTCGGGCAAGAGACCCAGTACTTC
CASSIQLGQETQYF
>TRBJ2-1|TRBV6-2/TRBV6-3|.|TRBD2
TGTGCCAGCAGTTACTCTAGCGGGGGGATCAACAATGAGCAGTTCTTC
CASSYSSGGINNEQFF
>TRBJ1-5|TRBV18|.|TRBD1
TGTGCCAGCTCAGAATACAGGGGCGCGAGCAATCAGCCCCAGCATTTT
CASSEYRGASNQPQHF
>TRBJ2-4|TRBV6-2/TRBV6-3|.|.
TGTGCCAGCAGTGCCAAGCTAGGGGGGGCTGCCAAAAACATTCAGTACTTC
CASSAKLGGAAKNIQYF
>TRBJ1-6|TRBV28|.|TRBD1
TGTGCCAGCAGTTCCGACAGGGCCTATAATTCACCCCTCCACTTT
CASSSDRAYNSPLHF
>TRBJ2-2|TRBV5-1|.|.
TGCGCCAGCAGCTTGGGCGGGGAAGGCACCGGGGAGCTGTTTTTT
CASSLGGEGTGELFF
>TRBJ1-6|TRBV30|few|TRBD1
TGTGCCTGGAGTGCCGGGACAGAGAATTCACCCCTCCACTTT
CAWSAGTENSPLHF
>TRBJ2-7|TRBV7-2|.|.
TGTGCCAGCAGCTTAGGGCAGGCTACCTACGAGCAGTACTTC
CASSLGQATYEQYF
>TRBJ2-3|TRBV11-2|.|.
TGTGCCAGCAGCCCAACAGGGTCAGATACGCAGTATTTT
CASSPTGSDTQYF
>TRBJ2-3|TRBV21-1|few|.
TGTGCCAGCAGCAAAGGTTTGCTGGAAGGTATCCTTAGCGGGGACACAGATACGCAGTATTTT
CASSKGLLEGILSGDTDTQYF
>TRBJ1-5|TRBV28|.|TRBD1
TGTGCCAGCAGTTTAGGGACAGAGTATAGCAATCAGCCCCAGCATTTT
CASSLGTEYSNQPQHF
>TRBJ2-3|TRBV16|.|.
TGTGCCAGCAGCCCAGATCTCCACACAGATACGCAGTATTTT
CASSPDLHTDTQYF
>TRBJ1-1|TRBV24-1|.|TRBD1
TGTGCCACCAGTGATCCCGGACAGGGCCCAGAAGCTTTCTTT
CATSDPGQGPEAFF
>TRBJ2-3|TRBV6-2/TRBV6-3|.|TRBD2
TGTGCCAGCAGTTCCCGGACTAGCGGGGCTGCAGATACGCAGTATTTT
CASSSRTSGAADTQYF
>TRBJ1-4|TRBV28|.|TRBD1
TGTGCCAGCAGCCCAAGGGACAGCCGACTCGAAAAACTGTTTTTT
CASSPRDSRLEKLFF
>TRBJ1-6|TRBV3-1/TRBV3-2|few|TRBD1
TGTGCCAGCCGTGACAGGGAGCTATATAATTCACCCCTCCACTTT
CASRDRELYNSPLHF
>TRBJ2-7|TRBV3-1/TRBV3-2|.|.
TGTGCCAGCAGCCAAGGATACCGGGGGCAGTACTTC
CASSQGYRGQYF
>TRBJ2-3|TRBV24-1|.|.
TGTGCCACCAGCCTAACCACAGGGGATACGCAGTATTTT
CATSLTTGDTQYF
>TRBJ1-2|TRBV27|.|TRBD1
TGTGCCACCTTCTCGTATGACAGGGCCAACTCCTATGGCTACACCTTC
CATFSYDRANSYGYTF
>TRBJ1-1|TRBV30|.|.
TGTGCCTGGAGTTGGGAGGGGAGTTACCCTGAAGCTTTCTTT
CAWSWEGSYPEAFF
>TRBJ2-7|TRBV28|.|.
TGTGCCAGCGGGGGGGCGGGCCAGCAGTACTTC
CASGGAGQQYF
>TRBJ1-2|TRBV29-1|.|TRBD1
TGCAGCGTTGAAAGGACAGGGGGCAATTATGGCTACACCTTC
CSVERTGGNYGYTF
>TRBJ1-5|TRBV29-1|.|.
TGCAGCGTTGTATCAGGTTACAATCAGCCCCAGCATTTT
CSVVSGYNQPQHF
>TRBJ2-7|TRBV13|once|.
TGTGCCAGCAGCTTGAACCCCAAAAGGAGCGAGCAGTACTTC
CASSLNPKRSEQYF
>TRBJ2-2|TRBV25-1|.|.
TGTGCCAGCAGTGTCGGGGGTTCGAACACCGGGGAGCTGTTTTTT
CASSVGGSNTGELFF
>TRBJ2-3|TRBV5-4|.|TRBD2
TGTGCCAGCAGCTTAGGACAAGCGGGAACAGATACGCAGTATTTT
CASSLGQAGTDTQYF
>TRBJ2-5|TRBV7-9|once|TRBD2
TGTGCCAGCAGCCAAGCGGGGGTCCAAGAGACCCAGTACTTC
CASSQAGVQETQYF
>TRBJ1-5|TRBV19|.|.
TGTGCCAGTCGACACTGGGAGGGACTCTGGCAGCCCCAGCATTTT
CASRHWEGLWQPQHF
>TRBJ2-2|TRBV28|few|.
TGTGCCAGGAAGGACAGATTCACCGGGGAGCTGTTTTTT
CARKDRFTGELFF
>TRBJ2-3|TRBV9|.|TRBD2
TGTGCCAGCAGCGTAGCAAGACTAGCGGGGGGGCCAGATACGCAGTATTTT
CASSVARLAGGPDTQYF
>TRBJ2-5|TRBV5-4|.|TRBD1
TGTGCCAGCAGCTGGTTGGCTCCGGGACAGGGGACACAAGAGACCCAGTACTTC
CASSWLAPGQGTQETQYF
>TRBJ2-1|TRBV6-1|.|.
TGTGCCAGCAGTGAACAAGCAGGGAAACTGAACAATGAGCAGTTCTTC
CASSEQAGKLNNEQFF
>TRBJ2-3|TRBV6-5|.|.
TGTGCCACCCGAGGGGGGGCCGCAGATACGCAGTATTTT
CATRGGAADTQYF
>TRBJ2-7|TRBV7-6|once|TRBD1
TGTGCCAGCAGCTTAGGGACAGGTTCCTACGAGCAGTACTTC
CASSLGTGSYEQYF
>TRBJ1-5|TRBV27|.|.
TGTGCCAGCAGTGTCAGGGTAGGTGATCAGCCCCAGCATTTT
CASSVRVGDQPQHF
>TRBJ2-7|TRBV27|.|TRBD1
TGTGCCAGCAGCAAGGGACAGGGGGCCCACGAGCAGTACTTC
CASSKGQGAHEQYF
>TRBJ2-7|TRBV4-1|.|TRBD1
TGCGCCAGCAGCCAACTGGACAGGGCAGCCTACGAGCAGTACTTC
CASSQLDRAAYEQYF
>TRBJ1-4|TRBV9|.|TRBD1
TGTGCCAGCAGCGTAAATACAGGGGTTGGGGAAAAACTGTTTTTT
CASSVNTGVGEKLFF
>TRBJ2-7|TRBV6-2/TRBV6-3|few|TRBD1
TGTGCCAGCAGCGGCAGGGGGAACGAGCAGTACTTC
CASSGRGNEQYF
>TRBJ2-5|TRBV5-1|.|TRBD2
TGCGCCAGCAGCTCCGGTGGGACTAGCGGGGTGATAGGGACCCAGTACTTC
CASSSGGTSGVIGTQYF
>TRBJ2-1|TRBV5-4|.|TRBD1
TGTGCCAGCAGCTTGGGAGACAGGGCCCATGAGCAGTTCTTC
CASSLGDRAHEQFF